One T cell receptor beta chain is described in this entry. The antigen is not known. Researchers ran the PCR with 60 Vbeta and 13 Jbeta primers. The data were produced by immunoSEQ multiplex PCR, yet TCRdb's version contains in-frame clones alone and is incomplete. The sample consists of 150,000 to 200,000 clones, about 85% of them appearing once. The sample comes from a study of cytomegalovirus exposure and HLA in healthy donors. Study observations and caveats: A previous analysis found most TCR beta V segments productive roughly 90% or roughly 30% of the time.

The CDR3 runs to 14 residues. Trimming shortened V by 4 bases and J by 0 bases, and 8 bases separated the two germline ends. The germline CDR1 and CDR2 sequences are MNHNY and SVGAGI (reference sequence). The specimen was PBMCs. The sequence came from a woman in her forties or fifties in good health and CMV-seropositive. The gene calls are TRBV6-6 and TRBJ2-3; D may be TRBD1 (6 bases). CDR3 in amino acids: CASSLQGSTDTQYF. In DNA form, the CDR3 reads TGTGCCAGCAGTTTACAGGGTAGCACAGATACGCAGTATTTT.